One sample yielded the 13 T cell receptor beta chains listed below, sequenced in a study of blood T cell repertoires in COVID-19. Profiling relied on immunoSEQ multiplex PCR, and the TCRdb table lists in-frame clones only, not all of them. Altogether under 300,000 clones are present, less than 90% being singletons, with the ten largest covering 6.2%. Sequencing input: peripheral blood. The source of these receptors is a man between 60 and 75 years old with acute or convalescent COVID-19.

The J gene is TRBJ2-1, the V gene TRBV9; 11 bases align to TRBD2. Germline-derived CDR1 and CDR2 are SGDLS and YYNGEE. CDR3 size: 20 residues. Trimming cost V 3 bases and J 8 bases; bases outside gene matches: 22. This chain's CDR3 is CASSARGGTSGAIGGHEQFF. In DNA, the CDR3 is TGTGCCAGCAGCGCGAGAGGGGGGACTAGCGGTGCCATTGGGGGCCATGAGCAGTTCTTC.

The J gene is TRBJ2-5, the V gene TRBV7-3, with 8 bases identical to TRBD1. Germline-derived CDR1 and CDR2 are SGHTA and FQGTGA. CDR3 length: 14 residues. Trimming removed 2 bases from V and 4 bases from J; junction bases left unmatched: 3. The DNA for the CDR3 is TGTGCCAGCAGCTTACAGGGGGCGGGAGAGACCCAGTACTTC. It yields the protein CASSLQGAGETQYF. Using reference TRBV7-3 and TRBJ2-5 for the parts outside the CDR3, the full variable domain is GAGVSQTPSNKVTEKGKYVELRCDPISGHTALYWYRQSLGQGPEFLIYFQGTGAADDSGLPNDRFFAVRPEGSVSTLKIQRTERGDSAVYLCASSLQGAGETQYFGPGTRLLVL.

This clone was counted once. Within the sample, other DNA sequences also encode this same CDR3. The chain links TRBV12-5 to TRBJ2-3, with TRBD2 matching 7 bases. CDR3 length: 15 amino acids. In germline, CDR1 is LGHNT, CDR2 FRNRAP. The junction had 2 bases not matched to a gene; V was cut back by 1 base and J by 1 base. The CDR3 DNA is TGTGCTAGTGGTTTGGGCGGGGGAGGCACAGATACGCAGTATTTT. Its translation: CASGLGGGGTDTQYF.

The rearrangement joins TRBV23-1 to TRBJ2-5; perhaps TRBD1 as D (6 bases). TRBV23-1 is filed as an ORF, its function uncertain. This CDR3 contains 14 residues. The V gene lost 2 bases and the J gene lost 5 bases, with 12 bases spanning the gap. In DNA, the CDR3 is TGCGCCAGCAGTCAAGCACAGGGATGGGAGACCCAGTACTTC. Translating gives CASSQAQGWETQYF.

The V gene is TRBV30, the J gene TRBJ2-2, with 7 bases lining up with TRBD1. J gave up 3 bases and V 1 base, and 8 bases lay outside the gene matches. The length of the CDR3 is 16 residues. CDR1 and CDR2 from the germline V gene are GTSNPN and SVGIG (reference sequence). For the CDR3, the DNA is TGTGCCTGGAGTGGAGTATGGGGACAGCACACCGGGGAGCTGTTTTTT. Translation gives CAWSGVWGQHTGELFF.

This clone turned up a few times. The rearrangement joins TRBV27 to TRBJ1-1; 9 positions match TRBD1. V dropped 10 bases and J dropped 6; count of bases not matched to a gene: 6. CDR1 is MNHEY and CDR2 is SMNVEV in the germline V gene (reference sequence). The CDR3 is 12 residues long. The CDR3 loop is CATRDRVSEAFF. Written as DNA, the CDR3 is TGTGCCACCCGGGACAGGGTCTCTGAAGCTTTCTTT.

V is TRBV7-6 and J is TRBJ2-2; 11 bases agree with TRBD2. The length of the CDR3 is 15 residues. Trimming at V came to 5 bases and at J to 5 bases, leaving 4 bases not matched to a gene. CDR1 is SGHVS, CDR2 FNYEAQ, per germline. CDR3 DNA sequence: TGTGCCAGCAGCCCTCGGACTAGCGGGACCGGGGAGCTGTTTTTT. Amino acid sequence: CASSPRTSGTGELFF. Supplemented by reference TRBV7-6 and TRBJ2-2, the full variable domain reads GAGVSQSPRYKVTKRGQDVALRCDPISGHVSLYWYRQALGQGPEFLTYFNYEAQQDKSGLPNDRFSAERPEGSISTLTIQRTEQRDSAMYRCASSPRTSGTGELFFGEGSRLTVL.

This sequence joins TRBV7-3 and TRBJ2-1; 14 positions match TRBD2. Germline V gene lookup returns CDR1 SGHTA and CDR2 FQGTGA. This CDR3 contains 15 residues. V dropped 5 bases and J dropped 7; count of bases not matched to a gene: 4. The CDR3 sequence is CASSRLAGGWNEQFF. The CDR3 DNA reads as TGTGCCAGCAGCCGACTAGCGGGAGGGTGGAATGAGCAGTTCTTC.

This rearrangement joins TRBV27 to TRBJ1-5, with TRBD1 matching 7 bases. This CDR3 comprises 14 residues. Germline loops: CDR1 MNHEY, CDR2 SMNVEV (reference sequence). V lost 5 bases to trimming and J lost 3 bases; unmatched junction nucleotides: 4. CDR3 bases: TGTGCCAGCAGTGCGGGGACAGTCAATCAGCCCCAGCATTTT. This gives the protein CASSAGTVNQPQHF.

The chain uses TRBV7-3 and TRBJ2-7; the D gene is possibly TRBD2 (6 bases). The length of the CDR3 is 15 residues. Germline V lookup: CDR1 SGHTA, CDR2 FQGTGA. V lost 0 bases and J lost 0, with 9 bases in between. The CDR3 DNA sequence: TGTGCCAGCAGCTTAACGGGGGGTAGCTCCTACGAGCAGTACTTC. Amino acid sequence: CASSLTGGSSYEQYF.

The chain is built from TRBV9 and TRBJ1-1; weak D call: TRBD1 (5 bases). CDR1 is SGDLS and CDR2 is YYNGEE in the germline V gene. V lost 2 bases, J lost 2 bases, and 13 bases lay in between. The CDR3 contains 15 residues. For the CDR3, the DNA is TGTGCCAGCAGCGTGGGTCTTGGGACTAACACTGAAGCTTTCTTT. It is translated as CASSVGLGTNTEAFF.

V and J are TRBV28 and TRBJ2-1, with D possibly TRBD2 on 5 matching bases. The V end was cut by 7 bases, the J end by 5 bases, with 12 bases between. This CDR3 contains 13 residues. Germline V gene lookup returns CDR1 MDHEN and CDR2 SYDVKM. Written as DNA, the CDR3 is TGTGCCAGCAAGTTTTCGGGGAACAATGAGCAGTTCTTC. Encoded protein: CASKFSGNNEQFF. The entire variable domain, with the rest obtained from reference TRBV28 and TRBJ2-1, is as follows: DVKVTQSSRYLVKRTGEKVFLECVQDMDHENMFWYRQDPGLGLRLIYFSYDVKMKEKGDIPEGYSVSREKKERFSLILESASTNQTSMYLCASKFSGNNEQFFGPGTRLTVL.

J is TRBJ1-4 and V is TRBV6-6; D is uncertain. The germline gives CDR1 MNHNY, CDR2 SVGAGI (reference sequence). Deletions cut 6 bases from V and 5 bases from J, with 28 bases between. This CDR3 contains 19 residues. The CDR3 here is CASSRRMAPDLTTNEKLFF. CDR3 in DNA: TGTGCCAGCAGCCGAAGAATGGCCCCCGACTTAACTACCAATGAAAAACTGTTTTTT.